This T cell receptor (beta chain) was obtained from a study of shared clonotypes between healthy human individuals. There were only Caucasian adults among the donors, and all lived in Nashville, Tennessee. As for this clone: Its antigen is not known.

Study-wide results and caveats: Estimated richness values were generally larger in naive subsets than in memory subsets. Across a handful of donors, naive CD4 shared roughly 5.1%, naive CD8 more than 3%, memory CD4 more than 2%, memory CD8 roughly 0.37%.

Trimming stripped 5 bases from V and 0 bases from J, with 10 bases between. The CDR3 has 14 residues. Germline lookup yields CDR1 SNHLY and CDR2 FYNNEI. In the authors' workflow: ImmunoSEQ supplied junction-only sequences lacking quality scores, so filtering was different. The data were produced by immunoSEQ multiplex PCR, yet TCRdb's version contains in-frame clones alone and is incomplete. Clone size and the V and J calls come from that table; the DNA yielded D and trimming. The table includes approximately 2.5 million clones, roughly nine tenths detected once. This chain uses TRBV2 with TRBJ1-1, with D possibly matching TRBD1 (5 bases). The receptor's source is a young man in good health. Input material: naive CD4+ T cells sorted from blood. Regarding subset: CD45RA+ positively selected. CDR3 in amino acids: CASSKGPLNTEAFF. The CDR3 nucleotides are TGTGCCAGCAGTAAGGGACCGCTGAACACTGAAGCTTTCTTT.